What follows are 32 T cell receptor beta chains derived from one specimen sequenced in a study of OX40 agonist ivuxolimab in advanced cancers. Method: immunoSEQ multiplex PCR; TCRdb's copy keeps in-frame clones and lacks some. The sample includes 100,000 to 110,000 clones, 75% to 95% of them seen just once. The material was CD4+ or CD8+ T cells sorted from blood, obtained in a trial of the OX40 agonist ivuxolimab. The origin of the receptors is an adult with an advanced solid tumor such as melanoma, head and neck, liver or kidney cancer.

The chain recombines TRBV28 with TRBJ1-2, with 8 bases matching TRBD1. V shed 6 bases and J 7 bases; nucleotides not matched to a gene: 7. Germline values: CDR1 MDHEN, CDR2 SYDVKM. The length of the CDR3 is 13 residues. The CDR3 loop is CASRAQGGSGYTF. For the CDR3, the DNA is TGTGCCAGCAGGGCACAGGGGGGCTCTGGCTACACCTTC.

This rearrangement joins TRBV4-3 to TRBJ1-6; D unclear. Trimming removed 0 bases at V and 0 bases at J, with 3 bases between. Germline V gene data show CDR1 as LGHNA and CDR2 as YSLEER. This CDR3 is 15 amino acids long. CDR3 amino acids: CASSQESSYNSPLHF. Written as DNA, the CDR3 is TGCGCCAGCAGCCAAGAAAGCTCCTATAATTCACCCCTCCACTTT.

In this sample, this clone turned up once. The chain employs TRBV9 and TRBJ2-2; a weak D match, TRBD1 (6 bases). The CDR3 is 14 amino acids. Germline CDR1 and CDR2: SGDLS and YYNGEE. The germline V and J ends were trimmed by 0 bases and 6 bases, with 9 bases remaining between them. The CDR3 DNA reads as TGTGCCAGCAGCGTAGTACAGGGAGCCGGGGAGCTGTTTTTT. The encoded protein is CASSVVQGAGELFF.

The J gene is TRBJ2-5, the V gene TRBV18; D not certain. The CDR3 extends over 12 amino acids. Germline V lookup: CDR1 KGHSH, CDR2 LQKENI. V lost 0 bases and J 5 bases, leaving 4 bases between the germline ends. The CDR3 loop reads CASSPPTETQYF. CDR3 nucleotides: TGTGCCAGCTCACCACCGACGGAGACCCAGTACTTC.

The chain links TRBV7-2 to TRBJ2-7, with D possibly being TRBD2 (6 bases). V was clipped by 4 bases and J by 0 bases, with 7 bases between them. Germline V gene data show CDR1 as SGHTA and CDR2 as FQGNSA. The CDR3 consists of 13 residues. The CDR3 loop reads CASSYGSSYEQYF. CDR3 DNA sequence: TGTGCCAGCAGCTACGGGAGCTCCTACGAGCAGTACTTC.

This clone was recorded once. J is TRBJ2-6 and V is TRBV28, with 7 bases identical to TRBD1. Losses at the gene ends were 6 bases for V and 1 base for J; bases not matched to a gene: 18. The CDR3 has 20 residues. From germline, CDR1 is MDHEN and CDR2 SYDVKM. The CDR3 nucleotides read TGTGCCAGCAGCCACCCCCCGGGACAGCAAAAGTCTTCTGGGGCCAACGTCCTGACTTTC. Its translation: CASSHPPGQQKSSGANVLTF.

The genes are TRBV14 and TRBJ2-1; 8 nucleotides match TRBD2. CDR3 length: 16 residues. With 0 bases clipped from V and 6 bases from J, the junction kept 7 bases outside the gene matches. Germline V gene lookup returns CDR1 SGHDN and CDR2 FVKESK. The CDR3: CASSQDIAGRANEQFF. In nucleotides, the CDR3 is TGTGCCAGCAGCCAAGATATAGCGGGAAGGGCCAATGAGCAGTTCTTC. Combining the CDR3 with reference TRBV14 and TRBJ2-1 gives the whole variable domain EAGVTQFPSHSVIEKGQTVTLRCDPISGHDNLYWYRRVMGKEIKFLLHFVKESKQDESGMPNNRFLAERTGGTYSTLKVQPAELEDSGVYFCASSQDIAGRANEQFFGPGTRLTVL.

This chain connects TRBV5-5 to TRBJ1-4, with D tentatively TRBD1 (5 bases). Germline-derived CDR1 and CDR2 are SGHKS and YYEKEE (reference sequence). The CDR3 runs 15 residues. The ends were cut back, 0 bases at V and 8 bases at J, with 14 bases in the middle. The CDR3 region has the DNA TGTGCCAGCAGCTTGGCGACAGCGGGTGGGGAAAAACTGTTTTTT. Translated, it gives CASSLATAGGEKLFF.

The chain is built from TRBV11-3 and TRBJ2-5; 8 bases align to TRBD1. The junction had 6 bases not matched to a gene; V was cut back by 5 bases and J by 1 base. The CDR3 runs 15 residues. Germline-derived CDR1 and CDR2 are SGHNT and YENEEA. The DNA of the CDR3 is TGTGCCAGCAGCCGGGGACAGGTCAGCCAAGAGACCCAGTACTTC. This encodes CASSRGQVSQETQYF.

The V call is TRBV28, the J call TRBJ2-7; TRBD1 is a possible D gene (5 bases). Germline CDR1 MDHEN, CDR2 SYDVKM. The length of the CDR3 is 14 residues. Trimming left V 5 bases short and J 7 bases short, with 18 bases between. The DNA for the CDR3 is TGTGCCAGCAGTGCGGACACCCAATTTAGGGAGCAGTACTTC. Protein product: CASSADTQFREQYF.

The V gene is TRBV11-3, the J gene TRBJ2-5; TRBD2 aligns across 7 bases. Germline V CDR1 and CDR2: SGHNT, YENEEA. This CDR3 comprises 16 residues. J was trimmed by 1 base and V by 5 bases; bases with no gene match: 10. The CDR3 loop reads CASSPGRLAVQETQYF. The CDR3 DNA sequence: TGTGCCAGCAGCCCGGGGAGGCTAGCGGTCCAAGAGACCCAGTACTTC.

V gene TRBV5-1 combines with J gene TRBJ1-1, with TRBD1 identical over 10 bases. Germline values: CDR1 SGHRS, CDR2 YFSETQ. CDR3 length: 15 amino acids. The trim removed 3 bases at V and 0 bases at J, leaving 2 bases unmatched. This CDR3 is CASSWGQGMNTEAFF. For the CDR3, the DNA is TGCGCCAGCAGCTGGGGACAGGGGATGAACACTGAAGCTTTCTTT.

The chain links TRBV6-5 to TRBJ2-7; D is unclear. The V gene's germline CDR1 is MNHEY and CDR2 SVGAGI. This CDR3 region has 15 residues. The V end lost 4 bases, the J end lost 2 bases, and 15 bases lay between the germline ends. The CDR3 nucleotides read TGTGCCAGCAGTTCCCCCCGGACGGTAGCCTACGAGCAGTACTTC. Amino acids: CASSSPRTVAYEQYF.

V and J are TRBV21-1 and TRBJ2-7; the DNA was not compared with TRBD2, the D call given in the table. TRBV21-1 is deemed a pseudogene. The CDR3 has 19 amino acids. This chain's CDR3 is CASSNCKAVHGGFSYEQYF. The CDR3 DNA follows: TGTGCCAGCAGCAATTGCAAAGCCGTGCACGGGGGTTTCTCCTACGAGCAGTACTTC.

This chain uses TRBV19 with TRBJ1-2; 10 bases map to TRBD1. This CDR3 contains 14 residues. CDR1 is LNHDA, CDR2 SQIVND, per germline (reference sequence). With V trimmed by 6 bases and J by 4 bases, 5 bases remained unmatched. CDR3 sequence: CASSLGQGGYGYTF. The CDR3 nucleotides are TGTGCCAGTAGCCTCGGACAGGGGGGCTATGGCTACACCTTC.

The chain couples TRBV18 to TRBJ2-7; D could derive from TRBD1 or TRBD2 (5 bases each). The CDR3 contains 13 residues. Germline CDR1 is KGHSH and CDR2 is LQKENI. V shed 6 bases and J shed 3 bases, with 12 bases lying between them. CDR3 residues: CASSTGTYYEQYF. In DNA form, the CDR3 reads TGTGCCAGCTCCACCGGGACCTACTACGAGCAGTACTTC.

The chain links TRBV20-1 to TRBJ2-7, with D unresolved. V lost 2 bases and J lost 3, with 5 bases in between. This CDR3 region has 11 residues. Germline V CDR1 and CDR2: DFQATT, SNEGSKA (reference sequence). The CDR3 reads CSARHNYEQYF. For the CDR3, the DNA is TGCAGTGCTAGACACAACTACGAGCAGTACTTC.

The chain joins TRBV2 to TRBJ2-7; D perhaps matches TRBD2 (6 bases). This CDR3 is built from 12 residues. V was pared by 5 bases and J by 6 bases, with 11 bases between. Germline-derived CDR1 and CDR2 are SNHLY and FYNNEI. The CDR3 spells CASSSTSREQYF. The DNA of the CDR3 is TGTGCCAGCAGTTCGACTAGTCGCGAGCAGTACTTC.

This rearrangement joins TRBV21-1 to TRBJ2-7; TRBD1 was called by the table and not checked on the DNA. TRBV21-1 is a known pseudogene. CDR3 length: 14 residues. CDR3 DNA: TGTGCCAGCAGCTTCCCGGGACACCGCTACGAGCAGTACTTC. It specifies CASSFPGHRYEQYF.

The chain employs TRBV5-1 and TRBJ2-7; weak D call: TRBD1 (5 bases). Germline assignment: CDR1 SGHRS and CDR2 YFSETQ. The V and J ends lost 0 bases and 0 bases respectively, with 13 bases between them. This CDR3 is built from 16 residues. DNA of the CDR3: TGCGCCAGCAGCTTGGAGTGGGGCCGTAACTCCTACGAGCAGTACTTC. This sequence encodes CASSLEWGRNSYEQYF.

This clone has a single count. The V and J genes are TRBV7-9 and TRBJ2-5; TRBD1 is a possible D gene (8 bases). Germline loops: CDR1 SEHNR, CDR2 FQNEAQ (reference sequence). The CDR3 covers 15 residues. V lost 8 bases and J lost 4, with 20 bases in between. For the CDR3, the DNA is TGTGCCAGCTTCCTAGCGACAGGGGAGGGAGAGACCCAGTACTTC. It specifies CASFLATGEGETQYF. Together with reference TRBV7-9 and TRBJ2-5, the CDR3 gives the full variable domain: DTGVSQNPRHKITKRGQNVTFRCDPISEHNRLYWYRQTLGQGPEFLTYFQNEAQLEKSRLLSDRFSAERPKGSFSTLEIQRTEQGDSAMYLCASFLATGEGETQYFGPGTRLLVL.

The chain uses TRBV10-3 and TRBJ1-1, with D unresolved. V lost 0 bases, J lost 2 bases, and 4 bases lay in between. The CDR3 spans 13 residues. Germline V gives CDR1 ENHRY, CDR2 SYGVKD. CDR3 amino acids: CAISESGNTEAFF. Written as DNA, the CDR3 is TGTGCCATCAGTGAGTCCGGCAACACTGAAGCTTTCTTT.

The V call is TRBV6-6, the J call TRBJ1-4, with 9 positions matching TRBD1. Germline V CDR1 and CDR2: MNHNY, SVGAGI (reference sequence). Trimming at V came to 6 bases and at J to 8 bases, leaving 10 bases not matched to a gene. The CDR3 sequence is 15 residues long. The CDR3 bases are TGTGCCAGCAGAGCCGGGACAGGGTATTGGGAAAAACTGTTTTTT. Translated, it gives CASRAGTGYWEKLFF.

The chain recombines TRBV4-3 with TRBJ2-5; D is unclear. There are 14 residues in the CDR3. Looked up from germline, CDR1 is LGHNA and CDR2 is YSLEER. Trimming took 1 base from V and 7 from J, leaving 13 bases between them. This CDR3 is CASSQVTASGTQYF. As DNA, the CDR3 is TGCGCCAGCAGCCAAGTTACAGCGTCCGGGACCCAGTACTTC.

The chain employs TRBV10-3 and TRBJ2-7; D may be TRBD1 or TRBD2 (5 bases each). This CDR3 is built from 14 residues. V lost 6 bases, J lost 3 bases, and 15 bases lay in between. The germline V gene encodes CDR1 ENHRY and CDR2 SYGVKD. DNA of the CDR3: TGTGCCATCAGATCCACCGGGACCGACTACGAGCAGTACTTC. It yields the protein CAIRSTGTDYEQYF.

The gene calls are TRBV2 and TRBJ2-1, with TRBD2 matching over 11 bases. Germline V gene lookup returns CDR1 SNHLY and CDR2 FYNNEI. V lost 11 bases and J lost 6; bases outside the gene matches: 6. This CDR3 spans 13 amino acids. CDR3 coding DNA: TGTGCCGGGGGACTAGCGGTCGGCAATGAGCAGTTCTTC. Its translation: CAGGLAVGNEQFF.

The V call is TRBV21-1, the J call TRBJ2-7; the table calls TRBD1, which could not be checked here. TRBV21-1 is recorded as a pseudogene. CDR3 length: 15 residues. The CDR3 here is CASSRPRGPSSEQYF. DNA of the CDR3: TGTGCCAGCAGCCGTCCCAGGGGACCCTCGAGCGAGCAGTACTTC.

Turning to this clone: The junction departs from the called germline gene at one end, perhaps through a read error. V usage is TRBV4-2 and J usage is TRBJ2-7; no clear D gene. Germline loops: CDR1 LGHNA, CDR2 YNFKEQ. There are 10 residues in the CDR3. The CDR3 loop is CASSQEKDQF. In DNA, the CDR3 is TGTGCCAGCAGCCAAGAAAAGGATCAATTC.

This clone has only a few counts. CDR3 sequence: CASSPSPNEKLFF. In nucleotides, the CDR3 is TGTGCCAGCAGTCCCTCGCCGAATGAAAAACTGTTTTTT. The chain carries TRBV28 and TRBJ1-4; D gene uncertain. V gave up 5 bases and J gave up 5 bases, with 9 bases separating them. CDR1 is MDHEN and CDR2 is SYDVKM in the germline V gene. The CDR3 is made up of 13 amino acids.

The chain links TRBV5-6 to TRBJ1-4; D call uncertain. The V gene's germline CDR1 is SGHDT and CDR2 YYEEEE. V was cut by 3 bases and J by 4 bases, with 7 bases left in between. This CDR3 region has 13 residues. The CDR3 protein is CASSYDNNEKLFF. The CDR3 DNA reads TGTGCCAGCAGCTACGATAATAATGAAAAACTGTTTTTT.

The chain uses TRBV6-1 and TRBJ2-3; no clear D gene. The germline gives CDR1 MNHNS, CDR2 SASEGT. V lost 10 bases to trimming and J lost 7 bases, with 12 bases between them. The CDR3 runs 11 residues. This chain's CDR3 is CATREHYTQYF. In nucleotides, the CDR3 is TGTGCCACCAGAGAACACTATACGCAGTATTTT.

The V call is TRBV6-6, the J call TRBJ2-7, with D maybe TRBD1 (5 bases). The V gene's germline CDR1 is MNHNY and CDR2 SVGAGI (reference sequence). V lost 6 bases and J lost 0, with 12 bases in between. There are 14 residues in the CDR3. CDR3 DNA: TGTGCCAGCAGAGGTACAGGAGCCTCCTACGAGCAGTACTTC. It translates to CASRGTGASYEQYF.